Detailed here is one T cell receptor beta chain. One end of the junction varies from germline; a read error may be responsible. These data come from a study of tumor and adjacent non-tumor tissue in lung cancer. In the study overall: Aged about 31 to 80 years, patients included approximately 11 men and a handful of women with stage I to III disease.

No cell sorting was done before RNA was extracted from the tissue. The normal lung tissue was taken more than 3 cm from the tumor edge. Per the germline V gene, CDR1 is SQVTM and CDR2 is ANQGSEA. The CDR3 contains 15 residues. A modified ARM-PCR protocol with three rounds of nested PCR amplified TCRbeta. TCRdb recomputed calls from the multiplex PCR reads with MiXCR, one row per CDR3 protein. Here the sample spans approximately 100,000 distinct CDR3 sequences, over 55% being singletons. The V and J genes are TRBV29-1 and TRBJ2-1, with D possibly being TRBD1 or TRBD2 (5 bases each). The clonotype originates from a man under 40 with non-small cell lung cancer. Specimen: distant non-tumor lung tissue. This chain's CDR3 is CSLSRKGSSYNEQLF. Here the CDR3 DNA reads TGCAGCCTCTCGCGGAAGGGGAGTTCCTACAATGAGCAGTTATTC.